The clone carrying this T cell receptor (beta chain) was counted ten times or more. Its cognate antigen is unknown. The record originates from a study of regulatory T cells in long-lasting Graves disease. Study outcomes and limitations: Persistent Graves' patients showed less TCR diversity than newly diagnosed patients showed.

Construction of the TCR beta libraries employed iRepertoire HTBI primers in conjunction with Arm-PCR of CDR3 regions. One entry per CDR3 protein results from TCRdb running MiXCR on the multiplex PCR reads. The sample carries about 530,000 distinct CDR3 sequences, 15% to 20% recorded once. The germline CDR1 and CDR2 sequences are SNHLY and FYNNEI. Trimming shortened V by 5 bases and J by 3 bases, and 11 bases separated the two germline ends. The CDR3 sequence is 14 residues long. The time point was: newly diagnosed GD, antithyroid drugs for less than 3 months. TCR sequences were obtained from RNA taken from PBMCs. The same sample was also used in a study of T cells in Graves' hyperthyroidism and ophthalmopathy. This second study says: Each patient was aged 18 to 65 and had newly diagnosed hyperthyroidism of under 2 months' duration. When the TCR CDR3 underwent first-round RT-PCR, the HTBI primer set was used.

The sequence derives from a woman in her forties or fifties with Graves disease. The chain combines TRBV2 with TRBJ1-5, with D perhaps TRBD1 (5 bases). The sequencing used peripheral blood mononuclear cells (PBMCs), collected at new diagnosis, from a patient treated with antithyroid drugs. In DNA form, the CDR3 reads TGTGCCAGCAGTTTCGGACAATCCAATCAGCCCCAGCATTTT. Amino acid sequence: CASSFGQSNQPQHF.